These 14 T cell receptor beta chains share one sample of origin, sequenced in a study of blood T cells in healthy people across ages. With a J-beta primer mix and a sample-barcoded 5' primer, a second PCR ran about 6 to 11 cycles. TCRdb itself ran the 5' RACE reads through MiXCR, one entry per CDR3 protein. Of 1.5 million to 2 million distinct CDR3 sequences listed, about 30% are singletons. The specimen was blood. The receptors here all came from a woman aged 30 to 39 in good health.

This clonotype has just a few counts. J is TRBJ2-5 and V is TRBV27, with D maybe TRBD2 (5 bases). The CDR3 totals 15 residues. V was pared by 4 bases and J by 2 bases, with 14 bases between. Germline V gives CDR1 MNHEY, CDR2 SMNVEV (reference sequence). CDR3 protein: CASSSFWGEQETQYF. The CDR3 DNA is TGTGCCAGCAGTTCATTTTGGGGAGAGCAAGAGACCCAGTACTTC.

The rearrangement joins TRBV2 to TRBJ1-5; TRBD1 matches 11 bases. V trimming: 3 bases; J trimming: 6 bases; junction bases outside the gene matches: 7. The length of the CDR3 is 16 residues. Germline V gene data show CDR1 as SNHLY and CDR2 as FYNNEI. The CDR3 DNA reads TGTGCCAGCAGTGAGGGAGGACAGGGGGCTGGTCAGCCCCAGCATTTT. Protein: CASSEGGQGAGQPQHF.

This clonotype was observed a few times. This chain links TRBV5-1 with TRBJ1-6, with 7 bases fitting TRBD1. The CDR3 is made up of 15 amino acids. Germline CDR1 SGHRS, CDR2 YFSETQ. The V segment lost 7 bases and the J segment 7 bases; nucleotides outside the gene matches: 11. The CDR3 DNA follows: TGCGCCAGCCTCCCGGAGGGGGCAGCGAATTCACCCCTCCACTTT. This gives the protein CASLPEGAANSPLHF.

Ten or more counts support this clonotype. This rearrangement joins TRBV12-3 or TRBV12-4 to TRBJ1-2; the match to TRBD1 covers 8 bases. V gave up 1 base and J gave up 4 bases; unmatched junction bases: 5. This CDR3 region has 15 residues. The CDR3 nucleotides read TGTGCCAGCAGTTTAGGGTCGGGACAGGTCTATGGCTACACCTTC. Its protein is CASSLGSGQVYGYTF.

The rearrangement joins TRBV7-2 to TRBJ2-7; TRBD1 or TRBD2 may be the D gene (5 bases each). The germline V gene has CDR1 SGHTA and CDR2 FQGNSA. Between the trimmed V and J ends, which lost 4 bases and 3 bases, there was a span of 13 bases. CDR3 length: 14 amino acids. This CDR3 reads CASSSGTRFYEQYF. The CDR3 DNA reads TGTGCCAGCAGCTCCGGGACGCGATTCTACGAGCAGTACTTC.

As for this clonotype: At one boundary the junction diverges from the germline segment, which might be a read error. V gene TRBV2 combines with J gene TRBJ2-7, with a possible D match to TRBD2 (6 bases). Germline values: CDR1 SNHLY, CDR2 FYNNEI. The CDR3 is 16 amino acids. CDR3 bases: TGTGCCAGCAGTGAAGAAGGAGGGAACAAAGGCTACCAGCAGTACTTC. This gives the protein CASSEEGGNKGYQQYF. The full variable domain, rest sourced from reference TRBV2 and TRBJ2-7, is EPEVTQTPSHQVTQMGQEVILRCVPISNHLYFYWYRQILGQKVEFLVSFYNNEISEKSEIFDDQFSVERPDGSNFTLKIRSTKLEDSAMYFCASSEEGGNKGYQQYFGPGTRLTVT.

The V call is TRBV7-9, the J call TRBJ1-2; 7 bases are a match to TRBD1. CDR3 length: 16 residues. From germline, CDR1 is SEHNR and CDR2 FQNEAQ (reference sequence). V trimming: 4 bases; J trimming: 7 bases; junction bases outside the gene matches: 15. CDR3 nucleotide sequence: TGTGCCAGCAGCTGGCGCATTGGGACAGCTTCATCTGGCTACACCTTC. This gives the protein CASSWRIGTASSGYTF.

This clonotype was detected only a few times. The CDR3 protein is CASTRQTQPQHF. As DNA, the CDR3 is TGTGCCAGCACTCGACAGACTCAGCCCCAGCATTTT. V gene TRBV28 combines with J gene TRBJ1-5, with D possibly matching TRBD1 (5 bases). This CDR3 has 12 amino acids. V lost 7 bases to trimming and J lost 6 bases, with 10 bases between them. Looked up from germline, CDR1 is MDHEN and CDR2 is SYDVKM.

In nucleotides, the CDR3 is TGTGCCTTCGAGAGGAGCGGCTACTACAATGAGCAGTTCTTC. Residues: CAFERSGYYNEQFF. This chain connects TRBV7-9 to TRBJ2-1; possibly TRBD2 for D (5 bases). This CDR3 is built from 14 residues. Trimming left V 11 bases short and J 3 bases short, with 17 bases between. CDR1 is SEHNR, CDR2 FQNEAQ, per germline (reference sequence).

This clonotype was recorded at least ten times. V and J are TRBV29-1 and TRBJ2-1, with D maybe TRBD1 (8 bases). CDR3 length: 16 residues. CDR1 and CDR2 (germline): SQVTM, ANQGSEA. V lost 1 base and J lost 9, with 22 bases in between. CDR3 DNA sequence: TGCAGCGTTGAAGGAACACAGGGGGGGACCTACGGTGAGCAGTTCTTC. It encodes CSVEGTQGGTYGEQFF.

This clonotype was recorded at least ten times. The CDR3 DNA follows: TGCAGTGCCCCGCGGGAAACAGATACGCAGTATTTT. This encodes CSAPRETDTQYF. The chain has TRBV20-1 and TRBJ2-3, with a weak D call TRBD2 (6 bases). The V end was cut by 6 bases, the J end by 3 bases, with 10 bases between. The CDR3 covers 12 residues. Germline assignment: CDR1 DFQATT and CDR2 SNEGSKA (reference sequence).

The chain carries TRBV5-1 and TRBJ1-2; a weak D match, TRBD1 (5 bases). The germline CDR1 and CDR2 sequences are SGHRS and YFSETQ. CDR3 length: 17 residues. V lost 6 bases, J lost 9 bases, and 30 bases lay in between. This chain's CDR3 is CASISEPGPRGRFRYTF. CDR3 sequence (DNA): TGCGCCAGCATCTCCGAGCCGGGACCACGGGGGAGGTTCCGCTACACCTTC.

This clonotype has at least ten counts. V and J are TRBV12-3 or TRBV12-4 and TRBJ2-5, with 10 bases that match TRBD2. CDR3 length equals 15 residues. Trimming at V came to 3 bases and at J to 5 bases, leaving 6 bases not matched to a gene. The CDR3 protein is CASSLPSGSAETQYF. Here the CDR3 DNA reads TGTGCCAGCAGTTTGCCTAGCGGGAGTGCGGAGACCCAGTACTTC.

The chain couples TRBV29-1 to TRBJ1-1, with D hard to call. The CDR3 extends over 14 amino acids. Germline values: CDR1 SQVTM, CDR2 ANQGSEA. V lost 4 bases, J lost 3 bases, and 15 bases lay in between. The CDR3 nucleotides read TGCAGCGTTGTTCCCGTCCTATTGGACACTGAAGCTTTCTTT. This encodes CSVVPVLLDTEAFF. Full variable domain (rest looked up from reference TRBV29-1 and TRBJ1-1): SAVISQKPSRDICQRGTSLTIQCQVDSQVTMMFWYRQQPGQSLTLIATANQGSEATYESGFVIDKFPISRPNLTFSTLTVSNMSPEDSSIYLCSVVPVLLDTEAFFGQGTRLTVV.